This TCR beta chain comes out of a study of cytomegalovirus exposure and HLA in healthy donors. Looking at the study overall: An analysis done earlier identified about 120 million unique TCR beta sequences from approximately 180 million T cells.

Trimming took 6 bases from V and 8 from J, leaving 20 bases between them. The germline gives CDR1 SGHVS, CDR2 FNYEAQ. The CDR3 length is 15 residues. A word on this clone: The antigen is undetermined.

Researchers ran the PCR with 60 Vbeta and 13 Jbeta primers. Data came from immunoSEQ multiplex PCR; TCRdb stores just in-frame clones and leaves some out. Here the sample spans 84,000 or so clones, around 62% being singletons. Healthy individuals who donated bone marrow served as the donors. Study-wide points: It was about 150 TCR beta chains that were listed as cytomegalovirus-associated.

Material: PBMCs. The V and J genes are TRBV7-6 and TRBJ2-1; TRBD1 might be the D (6 bases). The receptor comes from a woman in her twenties or thirties in good health and CMV-seropositive. This CDR3 is CASSSTGLRDDEQFF. CDR3 DNA: TGTGCCAGCAGTTCTACAGGGTTGAGAGATGATGAGCAGTTCTTC.